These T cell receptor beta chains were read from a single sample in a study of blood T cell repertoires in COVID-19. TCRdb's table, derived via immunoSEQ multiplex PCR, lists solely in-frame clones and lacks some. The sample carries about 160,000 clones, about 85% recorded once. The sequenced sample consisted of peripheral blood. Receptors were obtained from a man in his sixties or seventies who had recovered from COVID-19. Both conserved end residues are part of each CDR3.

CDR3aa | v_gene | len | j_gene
CASSSFSTLTPTDTQYF | TRBV5-4 | 17 | TRBJ2-3
CASSVDRGFSGANVLTF | TRBV2 | 17 | TRBJ2-6
CASSLDVRNLYEQYF | TRBV7-2 | 15 | TRBJ2-7
CASSLTGGRGQPQHF | TRBV6-5 | 15 | TRBJ1-5
CASSPAPGTGEYEQYF | TRBV18 | 16 | TRBJ2-7
CASSFIAGTNEQYF | TRBV28 | 14 | TRBJ2-7
CASSNRDYNSPLHF | TRBV19 | 14 | TRBJ1-6
CSVDTVGGGGSYEQYF | TRBV29-1 | 16 | TRBJ2-7
CASRAIRDSGGRGREKLFF | TRBV11-2 | 19 | TRBJ1-4
CASSLSLAGDNEQFF | TRBV5-1 | 15 | TRBJ2-1
CASSLIQSDTEAFF | TRBV5-1 | 14 | TRBJ1-1
CASSSRAIDNEQFF | TRBV11-2 | 14 | TRBJ2-1
CASSVAFTGHEQFF | TRBV9 | 14 | TRBJ2-1
CASTTRANYGYTF | TRBV19 | 13 | TRBJ1-2
CASSDSDRGLYEQYF | TRBV9 | 15 | TRBJ2-7
CASRGPGSQQGYTF | TRBV6-5 | 14 | TRBJ1-2
CASSPRRGARDEQFF | TRBV7-2 | 15 | TRBJ2-1
CASRLAGATGELFF | TRBV6-5 | 14 | TRBJ2-2
CASRVGGHTEQYF | TRBV28 | 13 | TRBJ2-7
CASSLDERREQYF | TRBV5-4 | 13 | TRBJ2-7
CASVQGVNGYTF | TRBV2 | 12 | TRBJ1-2
CASRSTSASGNTIYF | TRBV7-6 | 15 | TRBJ1-3
CASSLPARRRTSGANVLTF | TRBV5-6 | 19 | TRBJ2-6
CASTPGGAGSTDTQYF | TRBV19 | 16 | TRBJ2-3
CASSQLRGAEEKLFF | TRBV3-1/TRBV3-2 | 15 | TRBJ1-4
CASSLSGTDLISTDTQYF | TRBV5-6 | 18 | TRBJ2-3
CASSRTAPGGEKLFF | TRBV5-5 | 15 | TRBJ1-4
CASSLYTGQGPVWAEETQYF | TRBV7-6 | 20 | TRBJ2-5
CASSETGGNQPQHF | TRBV6-1 | 14 | TRBJ1-5
CASSLQINEKLFF | TRBV12-3/TRBV12-4 | 13 | TRBJ1-4
CASSRPGSRDSYEQYF | TRBV2 | 16 | TRBJ2-7
CASSITQGQFEKLFF | TRBV6-5 | 15 | TRBJ1-4
CASSSPGAGRYEQYF | TRBV7-2 | 15 | TRBJ2-7
CASSGQSTDTQYF | TRBV5-1 | 13 | TRBJ2-3
CASSLDRGGGETQYF | TRBV6-5 | 15 | TRBJ2-5
CASSGASGSRYEQYF | TRBV2 | 15 | TRBJ2-7
CATNFQGQGRTGELFF | TRBV28 | 16 | TRBJ2-2
CASSSQGGVLVKHRPNTYEQYF | TRBV28 | 22 | TRBJ2-7
CACDGGQPFGNTIYF | TRBV30 | 15 | TRBJ1-3
CASSNRTGAFEQYF | TRBV21-1 | 14 | TRBJ2-7
CASSDRGPTDTQYF | TRBV6-5 | 14 | TRBJ2-3
CASSYGSGGPENIQYF | TRBV6-5 | 16 | TRBJ2-4
CASSYSHGTAQETQYF | TRBV6-5 | 16 | TRBJ2-5
CASSAESVAGGSYEQYF | TRBV5-1 | 17 | TRBJ2-7